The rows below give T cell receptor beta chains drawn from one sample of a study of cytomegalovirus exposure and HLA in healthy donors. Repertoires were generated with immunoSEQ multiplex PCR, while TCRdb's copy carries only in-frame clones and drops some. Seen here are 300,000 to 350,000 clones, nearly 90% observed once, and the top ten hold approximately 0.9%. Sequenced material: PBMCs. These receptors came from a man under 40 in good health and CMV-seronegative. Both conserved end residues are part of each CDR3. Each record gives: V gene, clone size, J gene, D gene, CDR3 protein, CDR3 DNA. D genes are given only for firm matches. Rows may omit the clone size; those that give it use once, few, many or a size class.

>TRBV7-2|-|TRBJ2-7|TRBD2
CASSLGTSGSIYEQYF
TGTGCCAGCAGCTTAGGAACTAGCGGGTCGATCTACGAGCAGTACTTC
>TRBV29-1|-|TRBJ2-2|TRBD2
CSVLLAGMNTGELFF
TGCAGCGTCCTTCTAGCGGGGATGAACACCGGGGAGCTGTTTTTT
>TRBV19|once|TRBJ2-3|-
CASSIGSTTDTQYF
TGTGCCAGTAGTATCGGGAGTACCACAGATACGCAGTATTTT
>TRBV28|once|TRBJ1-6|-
CASSLGSSYNSPLHF
TGTGCCAGCAGTTTAGGGAGCTCCTATAATTCACCCCTCCACTTT
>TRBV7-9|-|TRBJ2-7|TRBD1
CASSLARDRASYEQYF
TGTGCCAGCAGCTTAGCCCGGGACAGGGCCTCCTACGAGCAGTACTTC
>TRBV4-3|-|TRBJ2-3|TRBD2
CASSQDETSAWGDTQYF
TGCGCCAGCAGCCAAGACGAGACTAGCGCCTGGGGAGATACGCAGTATTTT
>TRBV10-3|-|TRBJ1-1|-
CAITATKNTEAFF
TGTGCCATCACAGCGACGAAGAACACTGAAGCTTTCTTT
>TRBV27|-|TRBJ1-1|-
CASSLSSWSSEAFF
TGTGCCAGCAGTTTATCGAGCTGGAGCTCTGAAGCTTTCTTT
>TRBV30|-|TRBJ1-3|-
CAWSVNSGNTIYF
TGTGCCTGGAGCGTAAACTCTGGAAACACCATATATTTT
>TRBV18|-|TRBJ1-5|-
CASSRASNQPQHF
TGTGCCAGCTCACGTGCCAGTAATCAGCCCCAGCATTTT
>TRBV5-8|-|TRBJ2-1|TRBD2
CASSTGGDEQFF
TGTGCCAGCAGCACGGGGGGGGATGAGCAGTTCTTC
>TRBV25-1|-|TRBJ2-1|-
CASSEYGGGAYNEQFF
TGTGCCAGCAGTGAATATGGCGGGGGCGCCTACAATGAGCAGTTCTTC
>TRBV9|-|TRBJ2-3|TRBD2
CASSVGVLAGGTDTQYF
TGTGCCAGCAGCGTAGGGGTGCTAGCGGGGGGCACAGATACGCAGTATTTT
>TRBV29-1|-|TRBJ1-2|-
CSVPGGRGPRGYTF
TGCAGCGTACCCGGGGGGCGAGGTCCTCGGGGCTACACCTTC
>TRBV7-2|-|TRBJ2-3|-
CASIGVGPPDTQYF
TGTGCCAGCATCGGGGTCGGCCCCCCAGATACGCAGTATTTT